Sequencing of this T cell receptor (beta chain) was carried out in a study of CD8 T cells in ankylosing spondylitis. Study-wide findings and caveats: The authors reported significant enrichment of disease-linked clones in matched ankylosing spondylitis synovial fluid. The disease-linked clones had a CD8+ phenotype and low blood frequencies. There were earlier reports of some motif variants in reactive arthritis synovial fluid and blood.

TCRdb passed the 5' RACE reads through MiXCR, listing each CDR3 protein once. The sample lists approximately 150,000 distinct CDR3 sequences, under 35% occurring once. As to this clonotype: Its antigen is as yet unknown.

The CDR3 loop spans 16 amino acids. Germline V gives CDR1 MNHEY, CDR2 SMNVEV (reference sequence). Trimming removed 4 bases from V and 6 bases from J; junction bases left unmatched: 13. The specimen sequenced was synovial fluid, either unsorted or a sorted T cell fraction (not recorded which). The TCR was taken from a male donor with ankylosing spondylitis. The genes are TRBV27 and TRBJ2-5, with 8 bases lining up with TRBD2. The CDR3 is CASSSPASGGGQTQYF. The CDR3 coding sequence is TGTGCCAGCAGTTCCCCGGCGAGCGGGGGAGGGCAGACCCAGTACTTC.